This note documents a single T cell receptor beta chain sequence. Its antigen is unknown. TCRbeta library preparation incorporated unique molecular identifiers. TCRdb itself ran the PCR reads through MiXCR, one entry per CDR3 protein. The sample has fewer than 700,000 distinct CDR3 sequences, over 10% seen once. These data come from a study of T-cell reconstitution after alpha-beta-depleted transplantation in children. The CDR3 runs 14 residues. CDR1 and CDR2 from the germline V gene are MDHEN and SYDVKM. The V gene lost 3 bases and the J gene lost 5 bases, with 14 bases spanning the gap. Whole-study findings and limits: Newly made T cells mostly supplied T-cell counts and diversity one year after transplant. Several hundred expanded graft clones reportedly supplied alpha-beta T cells about two months after transplant.

The specimen comprised PBMCs, mostly from graft donor cells, sampled 360 days after TCRalphabeta/CD19-depleted stem cell transplant. This sequence was found in a male patient aged 5 to 17 who had a stem cell transplant for acute myeloid leukemia, so the T cells may come from the graft donor. The rearrangement uses TRBV28 and TRBJ2-7, with D maybe TRBD1 (5 bases). For the CDR3, the DNA is TGTGCCAGCAGTTTCCTCCTCCAGGGTAACGAGCAGTACTTC. This codes for CASSFLLQGNEQYF.